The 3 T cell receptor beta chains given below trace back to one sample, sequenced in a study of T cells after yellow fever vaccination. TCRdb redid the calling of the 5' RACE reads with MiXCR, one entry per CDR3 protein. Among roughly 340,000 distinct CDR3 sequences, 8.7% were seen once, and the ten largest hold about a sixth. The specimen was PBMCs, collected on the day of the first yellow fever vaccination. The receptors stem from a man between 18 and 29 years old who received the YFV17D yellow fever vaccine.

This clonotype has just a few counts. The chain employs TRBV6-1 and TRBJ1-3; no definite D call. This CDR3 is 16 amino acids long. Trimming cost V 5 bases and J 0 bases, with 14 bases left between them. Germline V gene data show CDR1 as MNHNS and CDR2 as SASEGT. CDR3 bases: TGTGCCAGCAGTCCATTTCGGCGGAGCTCTGGAAACACCATATATTTT. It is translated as CASSPFRRSSGNTIYF.

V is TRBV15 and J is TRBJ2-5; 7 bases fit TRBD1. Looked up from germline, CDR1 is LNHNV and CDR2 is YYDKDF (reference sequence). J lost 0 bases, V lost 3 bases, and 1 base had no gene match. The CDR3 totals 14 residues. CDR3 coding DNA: TGTGCCACCAGCAGTGACAGGGACCAAGAGACCCAGTACTTC. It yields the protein CATSSDRDQETQYF.

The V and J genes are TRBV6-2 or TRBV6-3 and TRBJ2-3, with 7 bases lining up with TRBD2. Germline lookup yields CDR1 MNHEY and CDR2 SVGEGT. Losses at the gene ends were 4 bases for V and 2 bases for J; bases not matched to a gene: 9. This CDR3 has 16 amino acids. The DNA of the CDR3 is TGTGCCAGCAGTTCCCCGGGAGCGGGGTACACAGATACGCAGTATTTT. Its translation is CASSSPGAGYTDTQYF.